The sequence of this TCR beta chain was determined in a study of T-cell memory formation after mild COVID-19. Study-wide background: Largely, the TCR clusters proved donor specific.

TCRdb reanalysed the 5' RACE reads using MiXCR and keeps one entry per CDR3 protein. In the table there are around 99,000 distinct CDR3 sequences, roughly an eighth of which are singletons. The table lists this clonotype with many counts. The target antigen is unknown. General observations from the study: Some SARS-CoV-2-responding clones were already detected in memory before infection.

Germline V gene lookup returns CDR1 SGHKS and CDR2 YYEKEE (reference sequence). V was clipped by 4 bases and J by 7 bases, with 18 bases between them. The CDR3 is 15 residues long. This receptor was taken from a man aged 18 to 29 who had mild COVID-19 (a few samples of this study predate the infection). Cell type and time point are not known. The sample consisted of PBMCs or a T cell subset sorted from them (not recorded which). This chain joins TRBV5-5 and TRBJ2-1; TRBD1 or TRBD2 may be the D gene (5 bases each). CDR3 in amino acids: CASSTHLGDGNEQFF. DNA for the CDR3: TGTGCCAGCAGCACCCACCTGGGGGATGGGAATGAGCAGTTCTTC.